This T cell receptor beta chain was sequenced during a study of blood T cell dynamics during melanoma immunotherapy (dated by TCRdb to about 2020). Some background on the complete study: The patients had metastatic melanoma and were given first-line pembrolizumab or nivolumab plus ipilimumab as standard of care in the United Kingdom. Peripheral T cell receptor repertoires of metastatic melanoma patients were profiled before and after one cycle of checkpoint inhibitor therapy to find early correlates of response. The training cohort consisted of consecutive patients, while an additional independent group of patients from the same centre was pooled to form an external validation set. Results the study describes overall, beyond this receptor: A bifurcated reorganization of the PBMC repertoire at W3, with increased clonality or increased diversity, was observed in patients who later achieved disease control, unlike in progressors. The relatively small sample size was recognized as a factor that could limit how well the results generalize. The study could not determine whether the T cell clones driving repertoire changes were melanoma-specific or reflected general immune activation.

The sample's time point label, decoded: pre-treatment baseline. Blood was sampled before treatment (T0) and at week 3 (W3), after the first cycle of checkpoint blockade. Except for a couple of patients with rapid clinical progression, response was assessed 12 weeks after the first infusion by RECIST 1.1; disease control meant complete response, partial response or stable disease. Any patient who had received prior systemic cancer treatment, was on concomitant immunosuppressant therapy or had synchronous other active malignancies was excluded. To track both circulating cells and T cell turnover, TCR beta was sequenced from bulk PBMC as well as from plasma cell-free DNA. PBMC were isolated from blood with Lymphoprep and SepMate tubes, followed by red cell lysis. QIAamp DNA Blood Mini kits were used to extract DNA from PBMC and from sorted T cell subsets. As regards this clone: Its antigen has not been determined. Base qualities are not at hand, and no much larger clone is one base apart.

Every bulk PBMC sample was loaded with the same fixed amount of approximately 330 ng of DNA. Following the manufacturer instructions, the immunoSEQ TCRb Assay kit was used to amplify TCR beta CDR3 sequences from genomic DNA. The KAPA Library Quantification Kit for Illumina platforms was used to quantify pooled libraries by qPCR. Pooled libraries were sequenced on an Illumina NextSeq 500, clustered at about 0.6-1.2 pM. The study's own analysis went as follows. TCR data were analyzed with immunoSEQ ANALYZER and the R LymphoSeq package. A rearrangement efficiency score was calculated as productive divided by the sum of productive and non-productive CDR3 sequences. Clonality was measured with the Gini coefficient and diversity with the Renyi index at alpha=1, compared pairwise between timepoints within each patient. In LymphoSeq, clonal relatedness was computed using an edit distance of 3, and repertoire similarity was computed using the Bhattacharyya coefficient. Linear discriminant analysis on week-3 changes in clonality and diversity was built with the R MASS and caret packages to classify response. Drawn from immuneACCESS, this table holds only the in-frame rearrangements with V and J called that TCRdb kept. Clones are partly lost; checked studies trace under half to an unresolved V gene and leave the rest unexplained. The V and J calls and clone size are taken from that table; D and trimming were inferred from the DNA. Here the sample has more than 15,000 clones; about 80% occur a single time. The ten top clones hold roughly 8% of the sample.

Trimming at the junction amounts to 1 base on V and 5 bases on J, and the germline ends lie 12 bases apart. The CDR3 contains 14 residues, cysteine and phenylalanine counted. Only the CDR3 portion is preserved as DNA: 42 bases, with reading frame beginning at the first base. CDR1 and CDR2 were assigned from the germline V gene as MGHRA and YSYEKL. The TCR comes from a human donor with melanoma. The sample consisted of blood, taken from a patient treated with checkpoint blockade. The chain was built from TRBV4-1 and TRBJ2-7; TRBD1 might be the D gene, on 5 matching bases. The bases read TGCGCCAGCAGCCAAGTGCCAGGGTCCCACGAGCAGTACTTC. The translation is CASSQVPGSHEQYF.